What follows are 8 T cell receptor beta chains derived from one specimen sequenced in a study of blood T cell repertoires in COVID-19. Profiling relied on immunoSEQ multiplex PCR, and the TCRdb table lists in-frame clones only, not all of them. The sample yields fewer than 250,000 clones, 85% to 90% seen once. The sequencing sample was made of PBMCs or T cells enriched from blood (not recorded which). Receptor source: a man in his thirties or forties who had been exposed to COVID-19.

The V call is TRBV3-1 (or the pseudogene TRBV3-2), the J call TRBJ1-3; D gene uncertain. Trimming removed 1 base from V and 3 bases from J, with 7 bases in between. Germline lookup yields CDR1 LGHDT and CDR2 YNNKEL (reference sequence). The CDR3 spans 14 residues. In DNA form, the CDR3 reads TGTGCCAGCAGCCAAGGCGCGGGTGGAAACACCATATATTTT. Translation: CASSQGAGGNTIYF.

The chain combines TRBV6-5 with TRBJ2-7, with 11 bases lining up with TRBD1. The CDR3 has 16 residues. With V trimmed by 0 bases and J by 2 bases, 3 bases remained unmatched. Germline CDR1 reads MNHEY; CDR2 reads SVGAGI. The CDR3 spells CASSYSVGQGAYEQYF. CDR3 nucleotide sequence: TGTGCCAGCAGTTACTCTGTGGGACAGGGGGCCTACGAGCAGTACTTC.

This clone was recorded only once. This chain links TRBV18 with TRBJ2-1; D is uncertain. This CDR3 has 13 residues. Germline CDR1 KGHSH, CDR2 LQKENI. Trimming left V 2 bases short and J 5 bases short, with 7 bases between. The CDR3 coding sequence is TGTGCCAGCTCACCAACTCGGGACAATGAGCAGTTCTTC. Residues: CASSPTRDNEQFF.

V gene TRBV13 combines with J gene TRBJ2-5, with D hard to call. Germline CDR1 PRHDT, CDR2 FYEKMQ (reference sequence). This CDR3 is 15 amino acids long. V lost 1 base, J lost 4 bases, and 13 bases lay in between. CDR3 nucleotides: TGTGCCAGCAGCTTAGAGCTAGGCAACGCAGAGACCCAGTACTTC. Amino acid sequence: CASSLELGNAETQYF.

The V and J genes are TRBV7-2 and TRBJ1-3; D is unclear. Germline lookup yields CDR1 SGHTA and CDR2 FQGNSA. V was shortened by 4 bases and J by 1 base, with 11 bases between the two germline ends. The CDR3 runs 15 residues. The CDR3 coding sequence is TGTGCCAGCAGCTCACGATCCGGGTCTGGAAACACCATATATTTT. Translated: CASSSRSGSGNTIYF.

The chain carries TRBV9 and TRBJ2-7, with 8 bases fitting TRBD2. The CDR3 totals 15 residues. The germline gives CDR1 SGDLS, CDR2 YYNGEE. V gave up 4 bases and J gave up 0 bases; unmatched junction bases: 6. The CDR3 spells CASSQSGGTSYEQYF. The CDR3 DNA follows: TGTGCCAGCAGCCAGTCGGGGGGGACCTCCTACGAGCAGTACTTC.

V gene TRBV5-5 combines with J gene TRBJ1-6; possibly TRBD1 for D (6 bases). Germline V gives CDR1 SGHKS, CDR2 YYEKEE (reference sequence). The V end was cut by 0 bases, the J end by 8 bases, with 9 bases between. This CDR3 contains 14 residues. CDR3 sequence: CASSLGDRYSPLHF. Written as DNA, the CDR3 is TGTGCCAGCAGCTTGGGAGACAGGTATTCACCCCTCCACTTT.

The chain is built from TRBV6-5 and TRBJ2-7, with D perhaps TRBD2 (5 bases). V dropped 0 bases and J dropped 7 bases, with 13 bases sitting between them. The CDR3 sequence is 14 residues long. The germline V gene encodes CDR1 MNHEY and CDR2 SVGAGI. The CDR3 DNA follows: TGTGCCAGCAGTTACTCGATTCGACTATATGAGCAGTACTTC. Its protein product is CASSYSIRLYEQYF.